This TCR beta chain was obtained from a study of blood T cell repertoires in COVID-19. Looking at the study overall: Acute and convalescent COVID-19 samples came from the United States, Italy and Spain. The analysed material was cDNA or gDNA that came from T cells, B-cell-depleted T cells, or PBMCs.

As originally analysed: Amplification from reference gene primers served as the basis for estimated nucleated cell counts. TCRdb's copy holds only in-frame clones and misses some; the assay was immunoSEQ multiplex PCR. V and J calls and clone size come straight from that table; D and trimming were deduced from the DNA. The sample contains 75,000 to 90,000 clones, 75% to 85% of which appear only once. As to this clone: An end of the junction does not agree with germline; a read error may underlie this.

The TCR comes from a woman aged 40 to 50 with active or convalescent COVID-19. What was sequenced was peripheral blood.

CDR3 amino acids: CASTQVAGDNSPLHF. CDR3 nucleotide sequence: TGCGCCAGCACCCAAGTTGCAGGGGATAATTCACCCCTCCACTTT. The rearrangement uses TRBV4-1 and TRBJ1-6, with D possibly TRBD1 on 6 matching bases. CDR3 length: 15 amino acids. Germline V gene sequence: CDR1 MGHRA, CDR2 YSYEKL.